This entry lists 4 T cell receptor beta chains sequenced from one sample in a study of cytomegalovirus exposure and HLA in healthy donors. The PCR contained 60 Vbeta and 13 Jbeta primers. Generated by immunoSEQ multiplex PCR, the TCRdb table keeps only in-frame clones and is missing some. The profile shows 98,000 or so clones, around 76% of them singletons. The sample was PBMCs. These receptors were taken from a human donor in good health.

The rearrangement links TRBV5-4 to TRBJ1-2; D may be TRBD1 (5 bases). The CDR3 covers 15 residues. CDR1 and CDR2 from the germline V gene are SGHNT and YYREEE (reference sequence). The V and J ends lost 1 base and 4 bases respectively, with 14 bases between them. The CDR3 reads CASSLWGGRVYGYTF. For the CDR3, the DNA is TGTGCCAGCAGCTTGTGGGGGGGACGGGTCTATGGCTACACCTTC.

The chain is built from TRBV2 and TRBJ2-3; D remains unclear. V was shortened by 2 bases and J by 0 bases, with 9 bases between the two germline ends. Germline-derived CDR1 and CDR2 are SNHLY and FYNNEI. The CDR3 has 15 residues. CDR3 sequence: CASSELSPSTDTQYF. The CDR3 DNA follows: TGTGCCAGCAGTGAATTAAGCCCCAGCACAGATACGCAGTATTTT.

This clone showed up just once. V gene TRBV2 combines with J gene TRBJ1-5; D remains unclear. V was trimmed by 5 bases and J by 8 bases, leaving 16 bases between them. CDR3 length: 14 residues. Per germline, CDR1 SNHLY and CDR2 FYNNEI. The CDR3 here is CASSQLRESEPQHF. In DNA, the CDR3 is TGTGCCAGCAGTCAACTTAGAGAGTCTGAGCCCCAGCATTTT.

V is TRBV7-2 and J is TRBJ2-3, with TRBD2 as a possible D gene (5 bases). The CDR3 is 11 residues long. The germline V gene has CDR1 SGHTA and CDR2 FQGNSA. The V gene lost 3 bases and the J gene lost 8 bases, with 6 bases spanning the gap. This CDR3 is CASSLGSTQYF. Here the CDR3 DNA reads TGTGCCAGCAGCTTGGGGAGTACGCAGTATTTT.